This T cell receptor beta chain came from a study of blood T cell repertoires in COVID-19. Study context: Samples of COVID-19 (acute and convalescent) were obtained from the United States, Italy and Spain.

The CDR3 is 14 amino acids. The V and J ends lost 5 bases and 7 bases respectively, with 18 bases between them. Germline loops: CDR1 SGHDT, CDR2 YYEEEE. Source study methods: From reference gene primer amplification, estimates of nucleated cell counts were derived. Only in-frame clones appear in the TCRdb table, and some are missing; sequencing was by immunoSEQ multiplex PCR. V and J calls plus clone size are reproduced from that table; the DNA served to infer D and trimming. The repertoire holds about 170,000 clones, with roughly 93% as singletons. This receptor was obtained from a man between 18 and 29 years old with COVID-19, enrolled during active disease. The chain couples TRBV5-6 to TRBJ1-2; possibly TRBD1 for D (6 bases). Sequences were obtained from peripheral blood. CDR3 in amino acids: CASSWGGLPGGYTF. For the CDR3, the DNA is TGTGCCAGCAGTTGGGGGGGCTTACCGGGTGGCTACACCTTC. Full variable domain (remainder filled in from reference TRBV5-6 and TRBJ1-2): DAGVTQSPTHLIKTRGQQVTLRCSPKSGHDTVSWYQQALGQGPQFIFQYYEEEERQRGNFPDRFSGHQFPNYSSELNVNALLLGDSALYLCASSWGGLPGGYTFGSGTRLTVV.